The next 21 T cell receptor beta chains were all read from a single sample in a study of cytomegalovirus exposure and HLA in healthy donors. The PCR had 60 Vbeta and 13 Jbeta primers. The assay was immunoSEQ multiplex PCR, and TCRdb's table has in-frame clones only and misses some. This sample carries 100,000 to 150,000 clones, just over 15% of them seen once, and the ten largest clones take 1.5% to 2%. Sequencing was carried out using PBMCs. Every receptor here comes from a young woman in good health and CMV-seronegative.

This clone has more than one count but fewer than ten. The V call is TRBV5-1, the J call TRBJ1-1, with 7 nucleotides matching TRBD1. This CDR3 is 16 amino acids long. Germline V CDR1 and CDR2: SGHRS, YFSETQ. The trim removed 1 base at V and 4 bases at J, leaving 10 bases unmatched. DNA of the CDR3: TGCGCCAGCAGCTTGTGGGCAGGGGGTTTGAGCACTGAAGCTTTCTTT. Translated, it gives CASSLWAGGLSTEAFF.

The chain recombines TRBV29-1 with TRBJ1-1; D possibly corresponds to TRBD1 (5 bases). V was shortened by 7 bases and J by 3 bases, with 15 bases between the two germline ends. Germline-derived CDR1 and CDR2 are SQVTM and ANQGSEA. The CDR3 is 13 residues long. CDR3 nucleotides: TGCAGCGCCCGCGAGGGAGGGGACACTGAAGCTTTCTTT. It yields the protein CSAREGGDTEAFF.

V is TRBV10-1 and J is TRBJ2-2; possible D gene TRBD1, 6 bases. Trimming removed 6 bases at V and 5 bases at J, with 16 bases between. Germline V gene data show CDR1 as WNHNN and CDR2 as SYGVQD (reference sequence). This CDR3 is 15 amino acids long. The CDR3: CASSKQGTSTGELFF. CDR3 sequence (DNA): TGCGCCAGCAGCAAACAGGGTACTTCGACCGGGGAGCTGTTTTTT.

This clone was observed a handful of times. The chain couples TRBV4-1 to TRBJ1-1; TRBD1 aligns across 8 bases. Unmatched junction bases numbered 1, after V lost 1 base and J lost 6 bases. CDR3 size: 13 residues. Germline V CDR1 and CDR2: MGHRA, YSYEKL. CDR3 sequence: CASSQGQGPEAFF. CDR3 nucleotides: TGCGCCAGCAGCCAAGGACAGGGGCCTGAAGCTTTCTTT.

The chain uses TRBV28 and TRBJ1-1; tentative D call: TRBD1 (6 bases). The CDR3 spans 12 residues. Germline V CDR1 and CDR2: MDHEN, SYDVKM. Trimming removed 6 bases at V and 6 bases at J, with 11 bases between. Here the CDR3 DNA reads TGTGCCAGCAGGGAACAGGGCCCTGAAGCTTTCTTT. It yields the protein CASREQGPEAFF.

This clone was picked up a small number of times. V and J are TRBV28 and TRBJ1-1, with 9 bases identical to TRBD1. CDR1 is MDHEN and CDR2 is SYDVKM in the germline V gene. With 8 bases clipped from V and 5 bases from J, the junction kept 12 bases outside the gene matches. CDR3 length: 15 amino acids. The CDR3 bases are TGTGCCAGCCTTTCGACAGGGGGTAGGGGAACTGAAGCTTTCTTT. Its translation is CASLSTGGRGTEAFF.

As for this clone: One end of the junction varies from germline; a read error may be responsible. The V and J genes are TRBV5-1 and TRBJ2-3; 8 nucleotides match TRBD2. This CDR3 contains 15 residues. CDR1 and CDR2 (germline): SGHRS, YFSETQ. CDR3 sequence (DNA): TGCGCCGGCAGCTTGCGGGGGGTGATCACAGATACGCAGTATTTT. It is translated as CAGSLRGVITDTQYF.

This clone has only a few counts. The chain has TRBV25-1 and TRBJ1-5; D remains unclear. Germline V gene data show CDR1 as MGHDK and CDR2 as SYGVNS. This CDR3 comprises 13 residues. The V gene lost 2 bases and the J gene lost 5 bases, with 7 bases spanning the gap. CDR3 sequence (DNA): TGTGCCAGCAGTGAAACGGGGTATCAGCCCCAGCATTTT. Translated, it gives CASSETGYQPQHF.

This clone was recorded a few times. This chain uses TRBV6-5 with TRBJ1-2, with TRBD1 matching 10 bases. The germline gives CDR1 MNHEY, CDR2 SVGAGI. V shed 4 bases, J shed 7 bases, and the junction held 12 bases outside the gene matches. The CDR3 totals 16 residues. This CDR3 reads CASSSTEDRGIGGYTF. The CDR3 DNA is TGTGCCAGCAGTTCTACCGAGGACAGGGGGATCGGTGGCTACACCTTC.

This clone was seen a handful of times. The rearrangement links TRBV5-4 to TRBJ1-2, with 9 bases lining up with TRBD1. There are 13 residues in the CDR3. V shed 6 bases, J shed 3 bases, and the junction held 3 bases outside the gene matches. Germline V gives CDR1 SGHNT, CDR2 YYREEE (reference sequence). Here the CDR3 reads CASTGTGYYGYTF. CDR3 nucleotides: TGTGCCAGCACCGGGACAGGGTACTATGGCTACACCTTC.

The chain employs TRBV7-8 and TRBJ2-5, with 9 bases that match TRBD2. The CDR3 loop spans 15 amino acids. Trimming at V came to 1 base and at J to 7 bases, leaving 7 bases not matched to a gene. Looked up from germline, CDR1 is SGHVS and CDR2 is FQNEAQ. This chain's CDR3 is CASSLGSGGRGTQYF. In DNA form, the CDR3 reads TGTGCCAGCAGCTTAGGGAGCGGGGGGCGGGGGACCCAGTACTTC.

This clone was observed a handful of times. J is TRBJ1-6 and V is TRBV5-6, with 7 nucleotides matching TRBD1. Unmatched junction bases numbered 5, after V lost 0 bases and J lost 5 bases. The length of the CDR3 is 16 residues. Germline V gene lookup returns CDR1 SGHDT and CDR2 YYEEEE. CDR3 protein: CASSLDRGLDNSPLHF. Here the CDR3 DNA reads TGTGCCAGCAGCTTGGACAGGGGTCTTGATAATTCACCCCTCCACTTT.

This chain uses TRBV9 with TRBJ1-5, with 7 nucleotides matching TRBD1. In germline, CDR1 is SGDLS, CDR2 YYNGEE. Trimming cost V 0 bases and J 6 bases; bases outside gene matches: 6. There are 15 residues in the CDR3. The CDR3 protein is CASSVGQGGSQPQHF. CDR3 nucleotide sequence: TGTGCCAGCAGCGTAGGTCAGGGGGGCAGTCAGCCCCAGCATTTT.

This clone has a handful of counts. This chain connects TRBV7-3 to TRBJ1-1, with D maybe TRBD1 (5 bases). This CDR3 comprises 13 residues. Germline V lookup: CDR1 SGHTA, CDR2 FQGTGA. Trimming took 1 base from V and 4 from J, leaving 7 bases between them. CDR3 region: CASSLNTGTEAFF. Here the CDR3 DNA reads TGTGCCAGCAGCTTAAATACAGGCACTGAAGCTTTCTTT.

The chain uses TRBV4-1 and TRBJ1-1, with D tentatively TRBD1 (6 bases). The CDR3 totals 14 residues. Trimming removed 5 bases at V and 1 base at J, with 11 bases between. CDR1 is MGHRA, CDR2 YSYEKL, per germline. CDR3 DNA: TGCGCCAGCAGCTTCCAGACAGGGAACACTGAAGCTTTCTTT. It translates to CASSFQTGNTEAFF.

This clone has only a few counts. V is TRBV6-6 and J is TRBJ1-3; unclear D gene. The CDR3 is 15 residues long. CDR1 and CDR2 (germline): MNHNY, SVGAGI (reference sequence). Between the trimmed V and J ends, which lost 7 bases and 1 base, there was a span of 14 bases. The CDR3 is CASTSPSGSGNTIYF. In DNA form, the CDR3 reads TGTGCCAGCACCTCCCCTTCGGGGTCTGGAAACACCATATATTTT.

V usage is TRBV28 and J usage is TRBJ1-5; D gene ambiguous. The CDR3 length is 14 residues. CDR1 is MDHEN, CDR2 SYDVKM, per germline. V dropped 6 bases and J dropped 0 bases, with 9 bases sitting between them. The CDR3 is CASRPRVSNQPQHF. CDR3 DNA: TGTGCCAGCAGACCAAGAGTTAGCAATCAGCCCCAGCATTTT.

The rearrangement links TRBV9 to TRBJ2-7; the match to TRBD2 covers 7 bases. This CDR3 has 15 amino acids. The germline V gene has CDR1 SGDLS and CDR2 YYNGEE. V was clipped by 3 bases and J by 0 bases; unmatched bases: 6. CDR3: CASSAGGTGSYEQYF. In nucleotides, the CDR3 is TGTGCCAGCAGCGCCGGGGGGACTGGCTCCTACGAGCAGTACTTC.

CDR3: CASSVGLPTRGYTF. Written as DNA, the CDR3 is TGTGCCAGCAGCGTAGGTTTGCCTACCCGGGGCTACACCTTC. V and J are TRBV9 and TRBJ1-2; D is unclear. The germline V and J ends were trimmed by 0 bases and 8 bases, with 14 bases remaining between them. The V gene's germline CDR1 is SGDLS and CDR2 YYNGEE. CDR3 length equals 14 residues.

Note on this clone: The same CDR3 also results from other DNA sequences found in this sample. The chain combines TRBV5-1 with TRBJ2-1; D is possibly TRBD1 (5 bases). Trimming stripped 4 bases from V and 1 base from J, with 12 bases between. Germline CDR1 and CDR2: SGHRS and YFSETQ. This CDR3 is 15 amino acids long. The CDR3 region is CASSTDSLSYNEQFF. The DNA for the CDR3 is TGCGCCAGCAGCACCGACAGTCTATCCTACAATGAGCAGTTCTTC.

The chain links TRBV6-1 to TRBJ1-2, with a possible D match to TRBD1 (5 bases). The CDR3 runs to 15 residues. V gave up 5 bases and J gave up 8 bases, with 21 bases separating them. Germline V gene data show CDR1 as MNHNS and CDR2 as SASEGT. This CDR3 reads CASSRSQDSGEGYTF. DNA of the CDR3: TGTGCCAGCAGTCGATCCCAAGACAGTGGTGAAGGCTACACCTTC.